This T cell receptor (beta chain) was retrieved from a study of blood T cell repertoires in COVID-19. Study in general: PBMCs, B-cell-depleted T cells, or T cells were the source of the cDNA or gDNA that made up the material.

The CDR3 spans 15 residues. V lost 2 bases to trimming and J lost 5 bases, with 16 bases between them. The V gene's germline CDR1 is SGHDT and CDR2 YYEEEE. How the authors handled the data: Nucleated cell counts were estimated from reference gene primer amplification. Assay: immunoSEQ multiplex PCR; the TCRdb copy retains only in-frame clones and omits some. V, J and clone size reflect that table, while D and trimming were determined from the DNA. The sample includes about 180,000 clones, approximately 80% of them seen just once. The chain uses TRBV5-6 and TRBJ1-1; perhaps TRBD1 as D (6 bases). The sample consisted of peripheral blood. This TCR came from a woman between 40 and 50 years old with COVID-19, enrolled during active disease. CDR3 in DNA: TGTGCCAGCAGCTTTACCGCAGGGGCGACAACTGAAGCTTTCTTT. It encodes CASSFTAGATTEAFF.